This T cell receptor beta chain was recovered during a study of blood T cell repertoires in COVID-19. Looking at the study overall: The origin of the acute and convalescent COVID-19 samples was the United States, Italy and Spain. T cells, B-cell-depleted T cells, or PBMCs supplied cDNA or gDNA.

Assay used: immunoSEQ multiplex PCR; TCRdb lists only in-frame clones, some missing. The profile shows around 60,000 clones, over 75% of them singletons. CDR3 length equals 14 residues. Germline assignment: CDR1 SNHLY and CDR2 FYNNEI. Trimming pared 6 bases from V and 6 bases from J, leaving 15 bases between. The chain uses TRBV2 and TRBJ2-1; possibly TRBD1 for D (5 bases). The clonotype was recovered from a woman aged 60 to 75 with COVID-19, enrolled during active disease. Material: peripheral blood. The CDR3 region has the DNA TGTGCCAGCAGAGTCCTTACAGGAATCAATGAGCAGTTCTTC. As protein: CASRVLTGINEQFF.